These T cell receptor beta chains were read from a single sample in a study of cytotoxic CD8 clonotypes in ibrutinib-treated CLL. Sequencing used immunoSEQ multiplex PCR; TCRdb keeps in-frame clones, though not all of them. This sample has about 130,000 clones, with around 80% found just once. The starting material was PBMCs, obtained after 24 months of ibrutinib treatment. The receptors were gathered from a human donor with chronic lymphocytic leukemia. Each CDR3 is given with its conserved first and last residue. A D gene is named only where the DNA matches it firmly. Size is stated for part of the rows, as once, few or many counts, or as a class when the clone is expanded.

D,size,J,V,CDR3,DNA
-,-,TRBJ2-5,TRBV7-8,CASSLMTTYQETQYF,TGTGCCAGCAGCTTAATGACTACATACCAAGAGACCCAGTACTTC
-,-,TRBJ2-1,TRBV11-3,CASRGADGEQFF,TGTGCCAGCCGGGGGGCGGATGGGGAGCAGTTCTTC
-,-,TRBJ1-1,TRBV18,CASSLGQNTEAFF,TGTGCCAGCTCACTCGGACAGAACACTGAAGCTTTCTTT
-,-,TRBJ2-7,TRBV14,CASSRDSYEQYF,TGTGCCAGCAGCCGAGACAGCTACGAGCAGTACTTC
-,-,TRBJ2-1,TRBV9,CASSVGGGPNNEQFF,TGTGCCAGCAGCGTAGGTGGTGGCCCCAACAATGAGCAGTTCTTC
-,-,TRBJ2-7,TRBV9,CASSMRARDYEQYF,TGTGCCAGCAGCATGCGCGCGAGGGACTACGAGCAGTACTTC
-,-,TRBJ2-1,TRBV30,CAWKKQDSNEQFF,TGTGCCTGGAAGAAACAGGATTCCAATGAGCAGTTCTTC
-,-,TRBJ1-5,TRBV28,CASSYRQANQPQHF,TGTGCCAGCAGTTACAGACAGGCGAATCAGCCCCAGCATTTT
TRBD1,-,TRBJ2-7,TRBV18,CASSPTRQGVNEQYF,TGTGCCAGCTCACCAACGAGACAGGGGGTTAACGAGCAGTACTTC
-,-,TRBJ1-5,TRBV27,CASSLRTSGQPQHF,TGTGCCAGCAGTTTGAGAACCTCCGGGCAGCCCCAGCATTTT
-,-,TRBJ1-1,TRBV7-2,CASSFSYRTEAFF,TGTGCCAGCAGCTTTAGTTACAGGACTGAAGCTTTCTTT
-,-,TRBJ1-1,TRBV29-1,CSARGMNTEAFF,TGCAGCGCGAGGGGGATGAACACTGAAGCTTTCTTT
-,-,TRBJ2-3,TRBV4-1,CASSPGDTQYF,TGCGCCAGCAGCCCGGGGGATACGCAGTATTTT
-,-,TRBJ1-4,TRBV27,CASSRRGPTNEKLFF,TGTGCCAGCAGTCGTAGGGGTCCGACTAATGAAAAACTGTTTTTT
-,-,TRBJ1-6,TRBV19,CASSTTGGDSPLHF,TGTGCCAGTAGTACGACAGGAGGTGATTCACCCCTCCACTTT
-,-,TRBJ2-1,TRBV10-2,CASSEESRYNEQFF,TGCGCCAGCAGTGAGGAGTCCAGATACAATGAGCAGTTCTTC
-,-,TRBJ1-6,TRBV7-9,CASSSPSGSSSYNSPLHF,TGTGCCAGCAGCTCCCCCTCGGGATCGAGCTCCTATAATTCACCCCTCCACTTT
-,-,TRBJ1-5,TRBV9,CASSVDGDSNQPQHF,TGTGCCAGCAGCGTAGACGGGGATAGCAATCAGCCCCAGCATTTT
-,-,TRBJ1-2,TRBV15,CATSRDSYGYTF,TGTGCCACCAGCAGAGACTCTTATGGCTACACCTTC
TRBD2,-,TRBJ2-1,TRBV7-2,CASSSASGTSGGYEQFF,TGTGCCAGCAGCTCAGCAAGCGGGACTAGCGGGGGGTATGAGCAGTTCTTC
-,-,TRBJ1-6,TRBV5-1,CASARTAQEIYNSPLHF,TGCGCCAGCGCCCGCACGGCCCAGGAGATATATAATTCACCCCTCCACTTT
-,-,TRBJ2-5,TRBV25-1,CASSEPGVRETQYF,TGTGCCAGCAGTGAGCCAGGGGTCCGGGAGACCCAGTACTTC
TRBD2,once,TRBJ2-3,TRBV11-2,CASSARLAGGIDTQYF,TGTGCCAGCAGCGCCCGACTAGCGGGGGGTATTGATACGCAGTATTTT
-,-,TRBJ1-1,TRBV7-9,CASSLYGDTEAFF,TGTGCCAGCAGCTTATACGGGGACACTGAAGCTTTCTTT
TRBD1,-,TRBJ1-4,TRBV5-4,CASRPDRGGEKLFF,TGTGCCAGCAGACCCGACAGGGGAGGTGAAAAACTGTTTTTT
TRBD1,few,TRBJ1-1,TRBV10-3,CATGQGRLNTEAFF,TGTGCCACCGGACAGGGCAGGTTGAACACTGAAGCTTTCTTT
-,many,TRBJ1-2,TRBV18,CASSQGGDGYTF,TGTGCCAGCTCGCAGGGAGGGGACGGCTACACCTTC
-,once,TRBJ2-7,TRBV27,CASSPGRGRGDEQYF,TGTGCCAGCAGTCCCGGACGGGGCCGAGGGGACGAGCAGTACTTC
TRBD1,-,TRBJ1-2,TRBV4-1,CASSQDRDRGLFNYGYTF,TGCGCCAGCAGCCAAGACCGGGACAGGGGGCTCTTTAACTATGGCTACACCTTC
-,once,TRBJ2-2,TRBV27,CASARLQGIPNTGELFF,TGTGCCAGCGCCCGATTACAGGGAATTCCGAACACCGGGGAGCTGTTTTTT
-,-,TRBJ2-2,TRBV28,CASSFWSADRTGELFF,TGTGCCAGCAGTTTCTGGTCAGCCGATCGGACCGGGGAGCTGTTTTTT
-,-,TRBJ2-7,TRBV7-9,CASSPRAYAPYEQYF,TGTGCCAGCAGCCCCCGGGCCTACGCCCCCTACGAGCAGTACTTC
-,-,TRBJ2-3,TRBV7-9,CASSSPDTQYF,TGTGCCAGCAGCAGCCCAGATACGCAGTATTTT
-,-,TRBJ1-2,TRBV6-5,CASSNLSRDKGGTF,TGTGCCAGCAGTAATCTCTCCCGGGACAAAGGGGGGACCTTC
TRBD1,-,TRBJ2-1,TRBV5-1,CASSPGQGNYNEQFF,TGCGCCAGCAGCCCGGGACAGGGGAACTACAATGAGCAGTTCTTC
-,-,TRBJ2-5,TRBV6-5,CASSEDVTQYF,TGTGCCAGCAGTGAAGACGTGACCCAGTACTTC
-,-,TRBJ2-2,TRBV10-3,CAISEGQGSGTGELFF,TGTGCCATCAGCGAGGGGCAGGGTTCGGGCACCGGGGAGCTGTTTTTT
TRBD1,-,TRBJ1-2,TRBV7-6,CASSARQGSNYGYTF,TGTGCCAGCAGCGCCAGACAGGGGTCGAACTATGGCTACACCTTC
TRBD1,few,TRBJ1-5,TRBV19,CASSHRGSQPQHF,TGTGCCAGCTCACACAGGGGCAGTCAGCCCCAGCATTTT
-,-,TRBJ1-6,TRBV6-1,CASSERRVASSYNSPLHF,TGTGCCAGCAGTGAAAGGCGGGTGGCGAGCTCCTATAATTCACCCCTCCACTTT
-,-,TRBJ2-5,TRBV29-1,CSVWGGDEETQYF,TGCAGCGTTTGGGGGGGCGACGAAGAGACCCAGTACTTC
-,once,TRBJ2-1,TRBV12-1,CASSWDRVNEQFF,TGTGCCAGCAGCTGGGACAGGGTCAATGAGCAGTTCTTC